This entry describes one T cell receptor (beta chain). What it binds is unknown. Germline lookup yields CDR1 LNHDA and CDR2 SQIVND (reference sequence). V was pared by 5 bases and J by 1 base, with 11 bases between. The CDR3 covers 14 residues. This sample is part of a study of cytomegalovirus exposure and HLA in healthy donors. Study-wide background: Inside one of the first data releases sat around 85 million unique TCRs taken from HLA-typed donors. Study-level findings and limits: As immune exposure information, only CMV serostatus was available. Later analysis associated a missense DCLRE1C variant with TCR beta V- and J-gene trimming. As was reported, the HLA-A and HLA-B alleles of most subjects were accurately predicted from TCR beta sequences.

Amplification used 60 Vbeta primers and 13 Jbeta primers. Sequencing was performed with immunoSEQ multiplex PCR; in TCRdb, only in-frame clones are kept and a portion is missing. This table has more than 90,000 clones, approximately 80% appearing once. This chain links TRBV19 with TRBJ1-2; the D gene is possibly TRBD1 (5 bases). The sequenced sample was PBMCs. The source is a woman aged 25 to 39 in good health and CMV-seronegative. CDR3 loop: CASSLAGFNYGYTF. CDR3 DNA sequence: TGTGCCAGTAGTCTCGCAGGGTTTAACTATGGCTACACCTTC.